This T cell receptor beta chain came from a study of blood T cell repertoires in COVID-19. The data were produced by immunoSEQ multiplex PCR, yet TCRdb's version contains in-frame clones alone and is incomplete. The repertoire has about 220,000 clones, over 75% of them found once; the top ten carry approximately 3.1%. The study recruited people aged 18 to 89 years across roughly 25 US areas. Germline V CDR1 and CDR2: SGHVS, FNYEAQ. The CDR3 has 15 amino acids. Trimming removed 5 bases from V and 6 bases from J; junction bases left unmatched: 11. Sequencing input: PBMCs or T cells enriched from blood (not recorded which). This TCR was recovered from a woman aged 60-75 years who had recovered from COVID-19. The chain combines TRBV7-6 with TRBJ1-2, with 8 bases matching TRBD1. As DNA, the CDR3 is TGTGCCAGCAGCCCAGGCAGGGGGCAGGAGCATGGCTACACCTTC. Encoded protein: CASSPGRGQEHGYTF.